The sequence of this T cell receptor beta chain was determined in a study of radiotherapy plus CTLA-4 blockade in lung cancer. Trimming took 6 bases from V and 3 from J; bases not matched to a gene: 10. The CDR3 is 16 amino acids. Germline V gene lookup returns CDR1 LNHDA and CDR2 SQIVND (reference sequence). Findings and limits, study-wide: TCR clones originating in tumors grew in number in blood after radiotherapy plus ipilimumab.

Sequenced by immunoSEQ multiplex PCR; TCRdb stores in-frame clones only, minus some. The repertoire includes around 110,000 clones, about 83% of them detected once, and roughly 2.5% sits in the top ten. About this clone itself: What it binds is not known.

The source is a human donor with non-small cell lung cancer that progressed on radiotherapy plus ipilimumab. Some clones in this sample may be carry-over from other donors' samples. The starting material was peripheral blood, obtained from a patient treated with radiotherapy plus ipilimumab. J is TRBJ2-5 and V is TRBV19; 10 bases are a match to TRBD1. The CDR3 spells CASSPKDRGFEETQYF. The DNA of the CDR3 is TGTGCCAGTAGCCCAAAGGACAGGGGGTTTGAAGAGACCCAGTACTTC. Looking up the rest from reference TRBV19 and TRBJ2-5 gives the full variable domain: DGGITQSPKYLFRKEGQNVTLSCEQNLNHDAMYWYRQDPGQGLRLIYYSQIVNDFQKGDIAEGYSVSREKKESFPLTVTSAQKNPTAFYLCASSPKDRGFEETQYFGPGTRLLVL.